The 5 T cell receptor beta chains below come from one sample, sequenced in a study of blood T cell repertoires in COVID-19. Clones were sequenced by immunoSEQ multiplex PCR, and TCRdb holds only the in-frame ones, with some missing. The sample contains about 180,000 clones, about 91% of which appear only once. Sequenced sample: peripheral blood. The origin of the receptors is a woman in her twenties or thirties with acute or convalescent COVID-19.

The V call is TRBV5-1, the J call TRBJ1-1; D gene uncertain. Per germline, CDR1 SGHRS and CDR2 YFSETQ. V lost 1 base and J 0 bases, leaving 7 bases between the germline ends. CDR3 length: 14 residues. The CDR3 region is CASSLQIMNTEAFF. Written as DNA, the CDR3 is TGCGCCAGCAGCTTGCAGATCATGAACACTGAAGCTTTCTTT.

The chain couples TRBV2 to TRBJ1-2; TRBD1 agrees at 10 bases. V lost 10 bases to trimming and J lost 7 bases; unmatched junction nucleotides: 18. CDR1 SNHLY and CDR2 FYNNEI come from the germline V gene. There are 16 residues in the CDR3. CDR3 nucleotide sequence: TGTGCCACAAATAGAGACAGGGGGCGCAAAGTTGCTGGCTACACCTTC. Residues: CATNRDRGRKVAGYTF.

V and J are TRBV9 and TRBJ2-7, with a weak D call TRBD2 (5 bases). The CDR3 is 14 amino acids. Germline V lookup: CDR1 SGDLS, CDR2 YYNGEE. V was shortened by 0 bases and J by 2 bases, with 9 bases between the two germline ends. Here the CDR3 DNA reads TGTGCCAGCAGCGTAGGGCTAGCCCCCTACGAGCAGTACTTC. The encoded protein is CASSVGLAPYEQYF.

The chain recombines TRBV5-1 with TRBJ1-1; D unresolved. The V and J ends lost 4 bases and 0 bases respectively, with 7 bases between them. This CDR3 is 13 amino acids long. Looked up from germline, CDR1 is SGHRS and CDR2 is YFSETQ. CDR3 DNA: TGCGCCAGCAGCCCGACAATGAACACTGAAGCTTTCTTT. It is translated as CASSPTMNTEAFF.

In nucleotides, the CDR3 is TGTGCCAGCAGAGGAGGGTCGAACACCGGGGAGCTGTTTTTT. Its protein is CASRGGSNTGELFF. The chain uses TRBV6-6 and TRBJ2-2; a possible D gene is TRBD2 (6 bases). The CDR3 has 14 residues. Germline V gene data show CDR1 as MNHNY and CDR2 as SVGAGI (reference sequence). The ends were cut back, 6 bases at V and 0 bases at J, with 8 bases in the middle.